The 21 T cell receptor beta chains listed next were all sequenced from one sample in a study of blood T cell repertoires in COVID-19. Data came from immunoSEQ multiplex PCR; TCRdb stores just in-frame clones and leaves some out. The top ten clones hold approximately 13% of a sample with 200,000 to 250,000 clones, 70% to 85% of them seen once. What was sequenced was peripheral blood. These receptors originate from a human donor in a cohort sampled during active COVID-19.

V gene TRBV7-9 combines with J gene TRBJ2-3; D is possibly TRBD2 (5 bases). In germline, CDR1 is SEHNR, CDR2 FQNEAQ (reference sequence). V lost 2 bases, J lost 4 bases, and 13 bases lay in between. The CDR3 loop spans 15 amino acids. The CDR3 spells CASSLSGLTPDTQYF. The CDR3 bases are TGTGCCAGCAGCTTAAGCGGCCTCACACCAGATACGCAGTATTTT.

Worth noting for this clone: The sample has other DNA sequences that encode this CDR3 too. The chain recombines TRBV5-1 with TRBJ2-3; D is perhaps TRBD2 (6 bases). CDR3 length equals 15 residues. Germline V gene sequence: CDR1 SGHRS, CDR2 YFSETQ. V was trimmed by 0 bases and J by 1 base, leaving 9 bases between them. In DNA form, the CDR3 reads TGCGCCAGCAGCTTGGGGGCTAGCGGCACAGATACGCAGTATTTT. Translated: CASSLGASGTDTQYF.

V gene TRBV4-2 combines with J gene TRBJ2-5, with D possibly being TRBD1 (6 bases). Trimming removed 6 bases at V and 4 bases at J, with 15 bases between. The CDR3 spans 14 residues. The V gene's germline CDR1 is LGHNA and CDR2 YNFKEQ. The CDR3 DNA is TGTGCCAGCAGTGGTCGGGACAACGGAGAGACCCAGTACTTC. It translates to CASSGRDNGETQYF.

V usage is TRBV19 and J usage is TRBJ2-5, with 12 bases identical to TRBD1. With 4 bases clipped from V and 1 base from J, the junction kept 4 bases outside the gene matches. Germline V lookup: CDR1 LNHDA, CDR2 SQIVND (reference sequence). The CDR3 spans 16 residues. CDR3 sequence reads: CASSSRDRGLQETQYF. The CDR3 DNA sequence: TGTGCCAGTAGTAGCCGGGACAGGGGGCTCCAAGAGACCCAGTACTTC.

The chain is built from TRBV19 and TRBJ2-2, with TRBD2 matching 8 bases. The CDR3 extends over 17 amino acids. V was pared by 3 bases and J by 4 bases, with 10 bases of the junction left unmatched. Germline loops: CDR1 LNHDA, CDR2 SQIVND (reference sequence). Here the CDR3 DNA reads TGTGCCAGTAGTATGATCGGGACTAGTCGCGGCACCGGGGAGCTGTTTTTT. It is translated as CASSMIGTSRGTGELFF.

The gene calls are TRBV19 and TRBJ2-1; 7 nucleotides match TRBD2. V dropped 3 bases and J dropped 6; count of bases not matched to a gene: 8. Germline lookup yields CDR1 LNHDA and CDR2 SQIVND (reference sequence). The CDR3 is 15 residues long. CDR3 sequence (DNA): TGTGCCAGTAGTATGGGGCTAGCGGTGAGCAATGAGCAGTTCTTC. This encodes CASSMGLAVSNEQFF.

The chain combines TRBV19 with TRBJ2-7, with 7 bases matching TRBD2. J gave up 0 bases and V 1 base, and 0 bases lay outside the gene matches. The CDR3 extends over 14 amino acids. CDR1 is LNHDA and CDR2 is SQIVND in the germline V gene (reference sequence). The CDR3: CASSIVAGSYEQYF. DNA for the CDR3: TGTGCCAGTAGTATAGTAGCGGGCTCCTACGAGCAGTACTTC.

This clone was seen only once. The J gene is TRBJ2-6, the V gene TRBV28, with 8 bases lining up with TRBD1. The CDR3 runs to 16 residues. Trimming took 6 bases from V and 0 from J; bases not matched to a gene: 4. Germline CDR1 MDHEN, CDR2 SYDVKM. The CDR3 is CASRSQGASGANVLTF. The CDR3 DNA is TGTGCCAGCAGATCCCAGGGGGCCTCTGGGGCCAACGTCCTGACTTTC. The variable domain in full, completed from reference TRBV28 and TRBJ2-6, reads DVKVTQSSRYLVKRTGEKVFLECVQDMDHENMFWYRQDPGLGLRLIYFSYDVKMKEKGDIPEGYSVSREKKERFSLILESASTNQTSMYLCASRSQGASGANVLTFGAGSRLTVL.

The chain couples TRBV30 to TRBJ2-7; D remains ambiguous. CDR3 length equals 11 residues. V lost 4 bases and J lost 0, with 4 bases in between. The germline V gene encodes CDR1 GTSNPN and CDR2 SVGIG (reference sequence). The CDR3 loop reads CAWTSSYEQYF. The CDR3 coding sequence is TGTGCCTGGACTAGCTCCTACGAGCAGTACTTC.

The V call is TRBV6-6, the J call TRBJ2-3, with TRBD1 identical over 9 bases. The V gene's germline CDR1 is MNHNY and CDR2 SVGAGI (reference sequence). V lost 5 bases to trimming and J lost 3 bases; unmatched junction nucleotides: 9. The CDR3 extends over 16 amino acids. The DNA of the CDR3 is TGTGCCAGCAGTGGGGGGACAGGGAGTTTGACAGATACGCAGTATTTT. It yields the protein CASSGGTGSLTDTQYF.

The chain couples TRBV7-9 to TRBJ1-2; 12 bases are a match to TRBD1. This CDR3 comprises 15 residues. The V segment lost 6 bases and the J segment 4 bases; nucleotides outside the gene matches: 6. The germline CDR1 and CDR2 sequences are SEHNR and FQNEAQ (reference sequence). CDR3 bases: TGTGCCAGCAGTTCCGGGACAGGGGGCTCCTATGGCTACACCTTC. This sequence encodes CASSSGTGGSYGYTF.

There are many counts of this clone. The chain uses TRBV5-1 and TRBJ2-3, with TRBD1 matching 8 bases. The CDR3 consists of 16 residues. Trimming removed 0 bases from V and 4 bases from J; junction bases left unmatched: 7. Germline CDR1 reads SGHRS; CDR2 reads YFSETQ. CDR3 amino acids: CASSLAPGQAPDTQYF. CDR3 DNA sequence: TGCGCCAGCAGCTTGGCCCCGGGACAGGCGCCAGATACGCAGTATTTT.

This clone was seen a handful of times. The V call is TRBV19, the J call TRBJ2-1; perhaps TRBD1 as D (6 bases). Germline V gives CDR1 LNHDA, CDR2 SQIVND (reference sequence). V was pared by 7 bases and J by 4 bases, with 11 bases between. There are 13 residues in the CDR3. In nucleotides, the CDR3 is TGTGCCAGTAAGACCACAGGGTACAATGAGCAGTTCTTC. It encodes CASKTTGYNEQFF. Variable domain in full (rest from reference TRBV19 and TRBJ2-1): DGGITQSPKYLFRKEGQNVTLSCEQNLNHDAMYWYRQDPGQGLRLIYYSQIVNDFQKGDIAEGYSVSREKKESFPLTVTSAQKNPTAFYLCASKTTGYNEQFFGPGTRLTVL.

This chain connects TRBV15 to TRBJ2-7; TRBD2 matches at 10 bases. Germline CDR1 and CDR2: LNHNV and YYDKDF (reference sequence). V gave up 1 base and J gave up 1 base; unmatched junction bases: 7. The CDR3 totals 17 residues. The chain's CDR3 is CATSRGRELAGSYEQYF. The DNA of the CDR3 is TGTGCCACCAGCAGAGGGCGGGAACTAGCGGGATCCTACGAGCAGTACTTC.

The chain couples TRBV19 to TRBJ2-7, with D possibly TRBD2 on 6 matching bases. CDR3 length: 17 residues. Germline CDR1 reads LNHDA; CDR2 reads SQIVND (reference sequence). The ends were cut back, 0 bases at V and 2 bases at J, with 17 bases in the middle. The CDR3 sequence: CASSIEAGTGSAYEQYF. CDR3 bases: TGTGCCAGTAGTATAGAGGCCGGGACTGGGAGCGCCTACGAGCAGTACTTC.

The chain is built from TRBV2 and TRBJ2-7, with D perhaps TRBD1 (6 bases). Looked up from germline, CDR1 is SNHLY and CDR2 is FYNNEI. V lost 3 bases and J 4 bases, leaving 13 bases between the germline ends. The CDR3 runs to 14 residues. This CDR3 reads CASSERQGSYEQYF. CDR3 DNA: TGTGCCAGCAGTGAGCGGCAGGGGTCGTACGAGCAGTACTTC.

This sequence joins TRBV7-9 and TRBJ2-3, with TRBD1 matching over 7 bases. Germline V gene sequence: CDR1 SEHNR, CDR2 FQNEAQ (reference sequence). This CDR3 has 16 amino acids. With V trimmed by 0 bases and J by 3 bases, 6 bases remained unmatched. Written as DNA, the CDR3 is TGTGCCAGCAGCTTAGCGGGACAGTCGATTACAGATACGCAGTATTTT. Its protein is CASSLAGQSITDTQYF.

The chain employs TRBV28 and TRBJ1-2; D not resolved. CDR3 length: 14 residues. V gave up 3 bases and J gave up 4 bases, with 12 bases separating them. Per germline, CDR1 MDHEN and CDR2 SYDVKM. CDR3 in amino acids: CASSLSVRGYGYTF. CDR3 nucleotides: TGTGCCAGCAGTTTGTCTGTCCGAGGCTATGGCTACACCTTC.

For the CDR3, the DNA is TGTGCCACCAGTGATTTGAACGCGAATGAGCAGTTCTTC. Translated, it gives CATSDLNANEQFF. The chain employs TRBV24-1 and TRBJ2-1; D unclear. CDR3 length equals 13 residues. V lost 0 bases and J lost 7, with 6 bases in between. Germline V gene data show CDR1 as KGHDR and CDR2 as SFDVKD.

The chain links TRBV18 to TRBJ2-7, with 11 bases lining up with TRBD1. Per germline, CDR1 KGHSH and CDR2 LQKENI. Trimming at V came to 2 bases and at J to 1 base, leaving 4 bases not matched to a gene. The CDR3 covers 16 residues. CDR3 protein: CASSPAGTGGSYEQYF. In nucleotides, the CDR3 is TGTGCCAGCTCACCAGCCGGGACAGGGGGTTCCTACGAGCAGTACTTC.

The chain couples TRBV10-2 to TRBJ2-1, with TRBD1 matching over 7 bases. The germline CDR1 and CDR2 sequences are WSHSY and SAAADI. The J segment lost 9 bases and the V segment lost 9 bases, leaving 17 bases of the junction unmatched. The CDR3 runs to 15 residues. The CDR3 sequence is CASSKQGRARGEQFF. The CDR3 coding sequence is TGCGCCAGTAGCAAACAGGGGAGAGCAAGGGGTGAGCAGTTCTTC.